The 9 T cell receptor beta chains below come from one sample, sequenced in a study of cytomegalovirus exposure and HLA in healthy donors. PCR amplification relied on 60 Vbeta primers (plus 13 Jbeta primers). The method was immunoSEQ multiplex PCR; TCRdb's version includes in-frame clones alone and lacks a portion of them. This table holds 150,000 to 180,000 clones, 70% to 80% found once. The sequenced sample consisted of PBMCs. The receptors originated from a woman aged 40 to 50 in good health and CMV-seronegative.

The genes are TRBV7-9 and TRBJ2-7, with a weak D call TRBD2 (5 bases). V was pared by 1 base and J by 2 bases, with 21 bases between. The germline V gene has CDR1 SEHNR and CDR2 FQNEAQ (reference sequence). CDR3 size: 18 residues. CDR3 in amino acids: CASSLVVGIATVAYEQYF. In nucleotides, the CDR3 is TGTGCCAGCAGCTTAGTGGTGGGAATAGCGACCGTAGCCTACGAGCAGTACTTC.

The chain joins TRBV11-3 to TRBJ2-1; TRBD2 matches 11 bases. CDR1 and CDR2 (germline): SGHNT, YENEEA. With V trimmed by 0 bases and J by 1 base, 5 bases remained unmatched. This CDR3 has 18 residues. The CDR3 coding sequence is TGTGCCAGCAGCTTAGAACTAGCGGGAGATCGGTCCTACAATGAGCAGTTCTTC. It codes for CASSLELAGDRSYNEQFF.

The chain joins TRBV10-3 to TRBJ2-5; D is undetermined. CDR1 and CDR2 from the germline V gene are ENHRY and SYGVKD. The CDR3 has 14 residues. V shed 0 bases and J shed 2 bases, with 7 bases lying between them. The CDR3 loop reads CAISESFVQETQYF. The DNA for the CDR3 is TGTGCCATCAGTGAGTCCTTTGTTCAAGAGACCCAGTACTTC.

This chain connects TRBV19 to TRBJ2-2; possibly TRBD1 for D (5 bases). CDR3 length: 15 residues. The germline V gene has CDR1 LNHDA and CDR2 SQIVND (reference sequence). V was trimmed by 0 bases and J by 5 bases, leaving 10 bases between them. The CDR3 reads CASSIDGAGTGELFF. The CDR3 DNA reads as TGTGCCAGTAGTATAGATGGGGCTGGGACCGGGGAGCTGTTTTTT. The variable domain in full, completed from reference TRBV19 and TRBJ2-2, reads DGGITQSPKYLFRKEGQNVTLSCEQNLNHDAMYWYRQDPGQGLRLIYYSQIVNDFQKGDIAEGYSVSREKKESFPLTVTSAQKNPTAFYLCASSIDGAGTGELFFGEGSRLTVL.

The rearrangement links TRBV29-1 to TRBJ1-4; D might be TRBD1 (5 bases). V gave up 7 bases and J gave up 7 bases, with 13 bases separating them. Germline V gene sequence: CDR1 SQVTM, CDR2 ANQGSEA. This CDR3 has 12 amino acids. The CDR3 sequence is CSGADSREKLFF. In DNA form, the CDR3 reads TGCAGCGGTGCAGACAGTCGTGAAAAACTGTTTTTT.

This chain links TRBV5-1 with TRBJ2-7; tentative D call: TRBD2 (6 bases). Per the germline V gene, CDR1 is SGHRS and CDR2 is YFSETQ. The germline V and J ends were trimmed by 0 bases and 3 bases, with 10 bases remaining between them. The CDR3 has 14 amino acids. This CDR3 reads CASSLAGGNYEQYF. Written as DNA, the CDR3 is TGCGCCAGCAGCTTGGCCGGCGGGAACTACGAGCAGTACTTC.

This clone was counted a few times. The CDR3 is CASSAETGGTDTQYF. The CDR3 DNA sequence: TGTGCCAGCAGTGCGGAGACAGGGGGCACAGATACGCAGTATTTT. The V gene is TRBV6-4, the J gene TRBJ2-3, with 8 nucleotides matching TRBD1. The CDR3 runs to 15 residues. With 4 bases clipped from V and 1 base from J, the junction kept 4 bases outside the gene matches. Germline V CDR1 and CDR2: MRHNA, SNTAGT.

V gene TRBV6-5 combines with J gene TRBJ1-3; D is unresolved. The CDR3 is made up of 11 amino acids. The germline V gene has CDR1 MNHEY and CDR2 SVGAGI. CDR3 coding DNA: TGTGCTACCCGACTGGGAAACACCATATATTTT. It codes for CATRLGNTIYF.

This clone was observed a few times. The CDR3 DNA reads as TGTGCCAGCAGTGAAGCGCTTCAGCGGGGGGGTCGACGTGGCTACACCTTC. This translates into CASSEALQRGGRRGYTF. The chain couples TRBV2 to TRBJ1-2; tentative D call: TRBD1 (5 bases). V lost 0 bases to trimming and J lost 7 bases, with 21 bases between them. This CDR3 contains 17 residues. The V gene's germline CDR1 is SNHLY and CDR2 FYNNEI.